A selection of T cell receptor beta chains follows, all from one sample in a study of T-cell reconstitution after alpha-beta-depleted transplantation in children. TCRdb recomputed calls from the PCR reads with MiXCR, one row per CDR3 protein. Of over 90,000 distinct CDR3 sequences listed, 6% were seen once; the top ten hold roughly 5.5%. Sequencing used PBMCs, mostly from graft donor cells, obtained 60 days after TCRalphabeta/CD19-depleted stem cell transplant. The receptors derive from a female patient between 2 and 15 years old who had a stem cell transplant for Fanconi anemia, so the T cells may come from the graft donor. Each CDR3 is given with its conserved first and last residue. D genes are given only for firm matches. The size of a clone is reported for some rows only, either as once, few or many, or as a class for expanded clones.

TRBJ2-1	TRBV2	many	.	TGTGCCAGCAGTGAAGTTGGCTCCTACAATGAGCAGTTCTTC	CASSEVGSYNEQFF
TRBJ2-2	TRBV6-1	many	TRBD1	TGTGCCAGCACGCGCGGACAGGGAGGATTCGGGGAGCTGTTTTTT	CASTRGQGGFGELFF
TRBJ2-2	TRBV12-3/TRBV12-4	.	TRBD1	TGTGCCAGCAGTCCCAGTCCAGGGGGCAAGGCCGGGGAGCTGTTTTTT	CASSPSPGGKAGELFF
TRBJ2-2	TRBV6-5	.	.	TGTGCCAGCAGTTACTCGATGGGGGCTGGGGGCGCCGGCACCGGGGAGCTGTTTTTT	CASSYSMGAGGAGTGELFF
TRBJ2-1	TRBV7-3	.	.	TGTGCCAGCAGCTTTGGGCCGACACGAGCCTACAATGAGCAGTTCTTC	CASSFGPTRAYNEQFF
TRBJ1-5	TRBV12-3/TRBV12-4	many	.	TGTGCCAGCAGTTTCGGACCGTTCTATAGCAATCAGCCCCAGCATTTT	CASSFGPFYSNQPQHF
TRBJ2-7	TRBV4-2	.	TRBD1	TGTGCCAGCAGCCCGGGGACAGGGTCGGGGCAGTACTTC	CASSPGTGSGQYF
TRBJ2-3	TRBV5-1	many	TRBD1	TGCGCCAGCAGCTTGAGACAGGGGGCGAGAACTTCAACTAGCACAGATACGCAGTATTTT	CASSLRQGARTSTSTDTQYF
TRBJ2-1	TRBV4-1	many	TRBD2	TGCGCCAGCAGCCAAATGTCTCTTGCGGGCGCTAGCGGGAGTGGTAAGCAGTTCTTC	CASSQMSLAGASGSGKQFF
TRBJ2-7	TRBV9	many	.	TGTGCCAGCAGCGTAGCTCCCGACAACTACGAGCAGTACTTC	CASSVAPDNYEQYF
TRBJ2-1	TRBV5-1	many	.	TGCGCCAGCAGCTTGATAACAGATACCTACAATGAGCAGTTCTTC	CASSLITDTYNEQFF
TRBJ1-3	TRBV12-3/TRBV12-4	.	.	TGTGCCAGCAGTTCCGCTGTTGGTCCTGGAAACACCATATATTTT	CASSSAVGPGNTIYF
TRBJ2-7	TRBV25-1	few	.	TGTGCCAGCAGTGGAAGGAACATGCCCTACGAGCAGTACTTC	CASSGRNMPYEQYF
TRBJ2-5	TRBV5-1	.	.	TGCGCCAGCAGCTTGGCCAATCTTGAGACCCAGTACTTC	CASSLANLETQYF
TRBJ2-1	TRBV11-2	many	TRBD2	TGTGCCAGCAGCCTCGCCGAGGGACTAGCGGGGGGTCAACTCTCCTACAATGAGCAGTTCTTC	CASSLAEGLAGGQLSYNEQFF
TRBJ2-1	TRBV28	.	.	TGTGCCAGCACCCCCGGAGACGGGAGTCATGAGCAGTTCTTC	CASTPGDGSHEQFF
TRBJ2-5	TRBV3-1	.	TRBD2	TGTGCCAGCAGCCAAGTCCCACTAGCGGGGGGAGAGACCCAGTACTTC	CASSQVPLAGGETQYF
TRBJ2-7	TRBV20-1	.	TRBD2	TGCAGTGCTAGATGGACTAGCAGATACTACGAGCAGTACTTC	CSARWTSRYYEQYF
TRBJ2-5	TRBV5-1	many	.	TGCGCCAGCAGCCCCCGACAGACTCAAGAGACCCAGTACTTC	CASSPRQTQETQYF
TRBJ2-5	TRBV20-1	many	.	TGCAGTGCTAGTTCTCAGGTTCAGGAGACCCAGTACTTC	CSASSQVQETQYF
TRBJ2-2	TRBV20-1	.	.	TGCAGTGTCGACGTCGCTGAGACCGGGGAGCTGTTTTTT	CSVDVAETGELFF
TRBJ1-2	TRBV9	few	TRBD1	TGTGCCAGCAACCCGGGACAGTCCAACTATGGCTACACCTTC	CASNPGQSNYGYTF
TRBJ2-2	TRBV12-3/TRBV12-4	many	TRBD2	TGTGCCAGCAGCTTGGGACTAGCGAACACCGGGGAGCTGTTTTTT	CASSLGLANTGELFF
TRBJ2-3	TRBV7-3	.	TRBD2	TGTGCCAGCAGCTTACACGGGGGGGCCGAAGATACGCAGTATTTT	CASSLHGGAEDTQYF
TRBJ2-7	TRBV20-1	many	.	TGCAGTGCTAGACGCATGAGCTCCTACGAGCAGTACTTC	CSARRMSSYEQYF
TRBJ2-2	TRBV12-3/TRBV12-4	many	.	TGTGCCAGCAGTTTAGTACCCAACACCGGGGAGCTGTTTTTT	CASSLVPNTGELFF
TRBJ2-1	TRBV29-1	many	TRBD2	TGCAGCGTTGATAACCCTAGCGGGAGATATAATGAGCAGTTCTTC	CSVDNPSGRYNEQFF
TRBJ2-5	TRBV11-2	few	.	TGTGCCAGCAGGAGCCGACAAGAGACCCAGTACTTC	CASRSRQETQYF
TRBJ2-1	TRBV7-8	many	.	TGTGCCAGCAGCTTACGCCCAGCCTACAATGAGCAGTTCTTC	CASSLRPAYNEQFF
TRBJ2-7	TRBV4-1	.	TRBD2	TGCGCCAGCAGCCAAGCCCAACGGGCGGGGGGCAACGAGCAGTACTTC	CASSQAQRAGGNEQYF
TRBJ1-5	TRBV20-1	.	.	TGCAGTGCCGATTTCGGGGGGCAGCCCCAGCATTTT	CSADFGGQPQHF
TRBJ1-4	TRBV5-1	few	.	TGCGCCAGCAGCCCCGTGGGGGCTAATGAAAAACTGTTTTTT	CASSPVGANEKLFF
TRBJ1-6	TRBV5-1	many	.	TGCGCCAGCAGCCTGGGGCCCAATTCACCCCTCCACTTT	CASSLGPNSPLHF
TRBJ1-1	TRBV15	many	.	TGTGCCACCAGCAGAGAAGGGGGGGCGAGGAACACTGAAGCTTTCTTT	CATSREGGARNTEAFF
TRBJ2-3	TRBV12-3/TRBV12-4	many	.	TGTGCCAGCAGTTTCGGGATTCGCACAGATACGCAGTATTTT	CASSFGIRTDTQYF
TRBJ1-2	TRBV28	many	TRBD1	TGTGCCAGCACGTGGCGGACAGGGGCCGGCTACACCTTC	CASTWRTGAGYTF
TRBJ2-7	TRBV10-2	.	TRBD2	TGCGCCAGCAGTGAGTCGGTACTAGCGGGACACTACGAGCAGTACTTC	CASSESVLAGHYEQYF
TRBJ2-5	TRBV28	.	.	TGTGCCAGCAGTTTAAGGGCGTACCAAGAGACCCAGTACTTC	CASSLRAYQETQYF
TRBJ1-1	TRBV11-2	many	TRBD1	TGTGCCAGCAGCTTAGGGACAGGGGGTGAAGCTTTCTTT	CASSLGTGGEAFF
TRBJ2-6	TRBV7-2	many	TRBD1	TGTGCCAGCAGCTTAGTTGGACAGGGAACTGGGGCCAACGTCCTGACTTTC	CASSLVGQGTGANVLTF
TRBJ2-3	TRBV24-1	many	TRBD1	TGTGCCACCAGTGATCCCTACGGGACAGGCGTTTCAGATACGCAGTATTTT	CATSDPYGTGVSDTQYF
TRBJ2-2	TRBV10-3	many	.	TGTGCCATCAGTGAGTCGGCAGGGTCCGGGGAGCTGTTTTTT	CAISESAGSGELFF
TRBJ1-1	TRBV6-2/TRBV6-3	many	.	TGTGCCAGCAGCCGACAGGTGGGCACTGAAGCTTTCTTT	CASSRQVGTEAFF
TRBJ2-1	TRBV30	few	TRBD1	TGTGCCTGCGCCGGACAGGGGTCGGGGGAGCAGTTCTTC	CACAGQGSGEQFF
TRBJ2-6	TRBV29-1	few	.	TGCAGCGTTGGAGCGGAATCGGGGGCCAACGTCCTGACTTTC	CSVGAESGANVLTF
TRBJ2-7	TRBV4-2	few	TRBD2	TGTGCCAGCAGCCAATACTCGGCGGGAGACCCCTACGAGCAGTACTTC	CASSQYSAGDPYEQYF
TRBJ2-7	TRBV20-1	.	.	TGCAGTGCTAGAGGTCAGGGAAGGTACGAGCAGTACTTC	CSARGQGRYEQYF
TRBJ2-1	TRBV20-1	many	TRBD1	TGCAGTGCTAGAGATCCGGGACAGGGCGACAATGAGCAGTTCTTC	CSARDPGQGDNEQFF
TRBJ2-1	TRBV18	few	.	TGTGCCAGCTCAATAGGACTATACATTAACAATGAGCAGTTCTTC	CASSIGLYINNEQFF
TRBJ2-3	TRBV4-2	many	TRBD2	TGTGCCAGCAGCCAGGCTAGCGGGGGGCTCCCCGGACACACAGATACGCAGTATTTT	CASSQASGGLPGHTDTQYF
TRBJ1-1	TRBV20-1	many	.	TGCAGTGCTAGTTACGGGTTCAAAGAAGCTTTCTTT	CSASYGFKEAFF
TRBJ2-3	TRBV5-1	many	TRBD2	TGCGCCAGCAGCTTTGCTAGCGGGGGAAGTGGCACAGATACGCAGTATTTT	CASSFASGGSGTDTQYF
TRBJ2-1	TRBV4-1	.	TRBD2	TGCGACAGCAGCCATCTCGGGACTAGCGGCCTCAATGAGCAGTTCTTC	CDSSHLGTSGLNEQFF
TRBJ2-7	TRBV10-2	many	.	TGCGCCAGCAGTCGATTAGACGAGCAGTACTTC	CASSRLDEQYF
TRBJ2-3	TRBV10-1	many	TRBD2	TGCGCCAGCAGTGAGTCTAGGACTAGCGCCACAGATACGCAGTATTTT	CASSESRTSATDTQYF
TRBJ2-3	TRBV5-1	many	TRBD2	TGCGCCAGCAAACTGACTAGCGGGAGCACAGATACGCAGTATTTT	CASKLTSGSTDTQYF
TRBJ1-3	TRBV6-5	many	TRBD1	TGTGCCAGCAGTTACGGGACAGGGGGCGGAAACACCATATATTTT	CASSYGTGGGNTIYF